This T cell receptor beta chain emerged from a study of blood T cells in healthy people across ages. On the study more broadly: Template switching captured about one barcoded beta molecule per two T cells.

Isolation per sample recovered at least 7 million PBMCs. This clonotype was counted between two and nine times. The use of a sample-barcoded 5' primer and a J-beta primer mix characterized a second PCR of roughly 6 to 11 cycles. TCRdb analysed the 5' RACE reads with MiXCR anew, one entry per CDR3 protein. This table holds more than 600,000 distinct CDR3 sequences, around 25% found once. Another study also made use of these data, one on T cells of mothers and their children. That source reports: Biologically related mothers and children overlapped slightly more than unrelated pairs, a non-significant difference.

Input material: blood. The sequence derives from a boy aged 10-17 years in good health.

CDR3 in amino acids: CASSQVPGLAWEQYF. CDR3 sequence (DNA): TGCGCCAGCAGCCAAGTGCCGGGACTAGCGTGGGAGCAGTACTTC. V gene TRBV4-1 combines with J gene TRBJ2-7; 10 bases agree with TRBD2. The length of the CDR3 is 15 residues. Trimming took 1 base from V and 7 from J; bases not matched to a gene: 7. CDR1 is MGHRA and CDR2 is YSYEKL in the germline V gene.